This TCR beta chain was sequenced for a study of shared clonotypes between healthy human individuals. Germline-derived CDR1 and CDR2 are SGHDT and YYEEEE. Trimming cost V 0 bases and J 3 bases, with 6 bases left between them. The CDR3 spans 13 residues. Terminally differentiated effector memory CD45RA+ cells were excluded from the naive CD8 cells, which were CD45RO-negative and positively selected for CCR7. Each donor was a Caucasian adult residing in Nashville, Tennessee. Worth noting for this clone: Its antigen remains unknown.

TCRdb keeps only in-frame clones here, not all; method: immunoSEQ multiplex PCR. The sample holds around 2,100,000 clones, roughly 94% seen once. Study observations and caveats: It was expected that sequencing depth would affect clonotype sharing among donors.

The rearrangement links TRBV5-6 to TRBJ1-2, with unresolved D. This receptor was identified in a man between 18 and 29 years old in good health. Sequences were obtained from naive CD8+ T cells sorted from blood. CDR3 loop: CASSLEIDYGYTF. The CDR3 DNA reads as TGTGCCAGCAGCTTGGAGATTGACTATGGCTACACCTTC.